These T cell receptor beta chains were read from a single sample in a study of PD-L1 blockade in urothelial cancer. This table comes from immunoSEQ multiplex PCR, and its TCRdb copy is limited to in-frame clones, with some not included. Seen here are 95,000 or so clones, roughly 84% observed once, and the top ten hold 1.5% to 2%. The sample was PBMCs, taken around atezolizumab (anti-PD-L1) treatment. The receptors come from a man in his sixties with urothelial cancer. CDR3s include the opening cysteine and the closing phenylalanine or tryptophan. A D gene is named only where the DNA matches it firmly. Clone size, where shown, is once, few, many, or a class for clones that have expanded.

j_gene: TRBJ2-7; d_gene: -; v_gene: TRBV9; len: 14; abundance: -; CDR3aa: CASSVAGGNYEQYF; CDR3nt: TGTGCCAGCAGCGTGGCTGGGGGGAATTACGAGCAGTACTTC
j_gene: TRBJ2-7; d_gene: -; v_gene: TRBV7-9; len: 14; abundance: -; CDR3aa: CASSLLGGSYEQYF; CDR3nt: TGTGCCAGCAGCTTATTGGGGGGCTCCTACGAGCAGTACTTC
j_gene: TRBJ2-1; d_gene: -; v_gene: TRBV6-5; len: 15; abundance: -; CDR3aa: CASSLTVGTGNEQFF; CDR3nt: TGTGCCAGCAGCTTGACGGTGGGTACAGGCAATGAGCAGTTCTTC
j_gene: TRBJ2-3; d_gene: TRBD2; v_gene: TRBV4-1; len: 18; abundance: -; CDR3aa: CASSPRAGGLSSTDTQYF; CDR3nt: TGCGCCAGCAGCCCTCGTGCGGGGGGCCTCTCTAGCACAGATACGCAGTATTTT
j_gene: TRBJ2-4; d_gene: -; v_gene: TRBV5-3; len: 17; abundance: -; CDR3aa: CARSLCGTCGSKNIQYF; CDR3nt: TGTGCCAGAAGCTTGTGTGGGACATGTGGGTCCAAAAACATTCAGTACTTC
j_gene: TRBJ1-3; d_gene: -; v_gene: TRBV19; len: 16; abundance: -; CDR3aa: CASSTREQVSGNTIYF; CDR3nt: TGTGCCAGTAGTACCCGCGAACAGGTCTCTGGAAACACCATATATTTT
j_gene: TRBJ2-5; d_gene: TRBD2; v_gene: TRBV7-9; len: 16; abundance: -; CDR3aa: CASSSIPGGSRETQYF; CDR3nt: TGTGCCAGCAGCTCCATCCCGGGGGGGTCACGGGAGACCCAGTACTTC
j_gene: TRBJ2-7; d_gene: TRBD1; v_gene: TRBV7-3; len: 14; abundance: -; CDR3aa: CASSSGQGTYEQYF; CDR3nt: TGTGCCAGCAGCTCGGGACAGGGCACCTACGAGCAGTACTTC
j_gene: TRBJ1-4; d_gene: TRBD1; v_gene: TRBV7-9; len: 16; abundance: -; CDR3aa: CASSLASGTGGEKLFF; CDR3nt: TGTGCCAGCAGCTTAGCGTCCGGGACAGGGGGTGAAAAACTGTTTTTT
j_gene: TRBJ1-5; d_gene: -; v_gene: TRBV5-6; len: 14; abundance: few; CDR3aa: CASSLTGLDQPQHF; CDR3nt: TGTGCCAGCAGCTTGACAGGGTTGGATCAGCCCCAGCATTTT
j_gene: TRBJ2-3; d_gene: -; v_gene: TRBV4-1; len: 15; abundance: -; CDR3aa: CASSQSPPGTDTQYF; CDR3nt: TGCGCCAGCAGCCAATCCCCTCCGGGCACAGATACGCAGTATTTT
j_gene: TRBJ2-2; d_gene: -; v_gene: TRBV27; len: 16; abundance: -; CDR3aa: CASSSAGAGDTGELFF; CDR3nt: TGTGCCAGCAGTTCCGCAGGGGCGGGCGACACCGGGGAGCTGTTTTTT
j_gene: TRBJ2-5; d_gene: -; v_gene: TRBV7-2; len: 13; abundance: -; CDR3aa: CASSLASFETQYF; CDR3nt: TGTGCCAGCAGCTTAGCTAGCTTCGAGACCCAGTACTTC
j_gene: TRBJ2-2; d_gene: TRBD1; v_gene: TRBV23-1; len: 19; abundance: -; CDR3aa: CASSQSPDRQGVNTGELFF; CDR3nt: TGCGCCAGCAGTCAATCCCCCGATAGACAGGGAGTAAACACCGGGGAGCTGTTTTTT
j_gene: TRBJ1-1; d_gene: -; v_gene: TRBV7-8; len: 16; abundance: -; CDR3aa: CASSLGERVGYTEAFF; CDR3nt: TGTGCCAGCAGCTTAGGAGAGCGGGTGGGTTACACTGAAGCTTTCTTT
j_gene: TRBJ1-2; d_gene: TRBD1; v_gene: TRBV18; len: 14; abundance: -; CDR3aa: CASSPLGQGGGYTF; CDR3nt: TGTGCCAGCTCACCTCTGGGACAGGGTGGAGGCTACACCTTC
j_gene: TRBJ2-6; d_gene: -; v_gene: TRBV6-6; len: 13; abundance: -; CDR3aa: CAIEGVGANVLTF; CDR3nt: TGTGCCATCGAAGGGGTAGGGGCCAACGTCCTGACTTTC
j_gene: TRBJ1-1; d_gene: -; v_gene: TRBV6-1; len: 13; abundance: -; CDR3aa: CASSPSVITEAFF; CDR3nt: TGTGCCAGCAGTCCCTCGGTTATCACTGAAGCTTTCTTT
j_gene: TRBJ1-2; d_gene: TRBD1; v_gene: TRBV28; len: 15; abundance: -; CDR3aa: CASARDRLLNYGYTF; CDR3nt: TGTGCCAGCGCTAGGGACAGGCTATTAAACTATGGCTACACCTTC
j_gene: TRBJ2-3; d_gene: -; v_gene: TRBV5-1; len: 14; abundance: -; CDR3aa: CASSLALALDTQYF; CDR3nt: TGCGCCAGCAGCTTGGCGTTAGCGTTAGATACGCAGTATTTT
j_gene: TRBJ2-3; d_gene: TRBD2; v_gene: TRBV5-4; len: 18; abundance: once; CDR3aa: CASSPGTSGRLRTDTQYF; CDR3nt: TGTGCCAGCAGCCCCGGGACTAGCGGGAGATTACGCACAGATACGCAGTATTTT
j_gene: TRBJ1-5; d_gene: -; v_gene: TRBV28; len: 14; abundance: -; CDR3aa: CASRTSGSVQPQHF; CDR3nt: TGTGCCAGCAGAACGTCAGGGTCTGTTCAGCCCCAGCATTTT
j_gene: TRBJ2-5; d_gene: -; v_gene: TRBV7-9; len: 15; abundance: -; CDR3aa: CASSLALSYQETQYF; CDR3nt: TGTGCCAGCAGCTTAGCGTTGTCGTACCAAGAGACCCAGTACTTC
j_gene: TRBJ2-7; d_gene: TRBD1; v_gene: TRBV6-5; len: 16; abundance: -; CDR3aa: CASSYPTGTGDYEQYF; CDR3nt: TGTGCCAGCAGTTACCCTACCGGGACAGGGGACTACGAGCAGTACTTC
j_gene: TRBJ2-7; d_gene: -; v_gene: TRBV28; len: 13; abundance: -; CDR3aa: CASRGDSTYEQYF; CDR3nt: TGTGCCAGCCGAGGTGACTCCACCTACGAGCAGTACTTC
j_gene: TRBJ2-3; d_gene: TRBD2; v_gene: TRBV9; len: 15; abundance: -; CDR3aa: CASSVSGRGTDTQYF; CDR3nt: TGTGCCAGCAGCGTTAGCGGGAGGGGCACAGATACGCAGTATTTT
j_gene: TRBJ2-7; d_gene: TRBD2; v_gene: TRBV27; len: 19; abundance: -; CDR3aa: CASSLLWGRGASHSYEQYF; CDR3nt: TGTGCCAGCAGTTTACTTTGGGGGCGGGGGGCCTCCCACTCCTACGAGCAGTACTTC
j_gene: TRBJ1-5; d_gene: -; v_gene: TRBV2; len: 14; abundance: -; CDR3aa: CASSGQHSNQPQHF; CDR3nt: TGTGCCAGCAGTGGACAGCATAGCAATCAGCCCCAGCATTTT
j_gene: TRBJ1-1; d_gene: TRBD1; v_gene: TRBV18; len: 15; abundance: -; CDR3aa: CASSEQQGKYTEAFF; CDR3nt: TGTGCCAGCTCAGAACAACAGGGGAAGTACACTGAAGCTTTCTTT
j_gene: TRBJ2-7; d_gene: -; v_gene: TRBV5-6; len: 16; abundance: -; CDR3aa: CASSLRSGLSSYEQYF; CDR3nt: TGTGCCAGCAGCTTACGGTCAGGGCTAAGCTCCTACGAGCAGTACTTC
j_gene: TRBJ2-3; d_gene: TRBD2; v_gene: TRBV9; len: 17; abundance: -; CDR3aa: CASSVALAGASTDTQYF; CDR3nt: TGTGCCAGCAGCGTAGCTCTAGCGGGAGCTAGCACAGATACGCAGTATTTT
j_gene: TRBJ2-4; d_gene: -; v_gene: TRBV5-6; len: 18; abundance: -; CDR3aa: CASSLAFGQLLAKNIQYF; CDR3nt: TGTGCCAGCAGCTTGGCCTTTGGCCAGTTGTTAGCCAAAAACATTCAGTACTTC
j_gene: TRBJ2-5; d_gene: TRBD2; v_gene: TRBV7-3; len: 17; abundance: -; CDR3aa: CASSLGTSGTGQETQYF; CDR3nt: TGTGCCAGCAGCTTAGGGACTAGCGGGACAGGACAAGAGACCCAGTACTTC
j_gene: TRBJ1-1; d_gene: -; v_gene: TRBV9; len: 14; abundance: -; CDR3aa: CASSVGDSNTEAFF; CDR3nt: TGTGCCAGCAGCGTAGGAGACAGCAACACTGAAGCTTTCTTT
j_gene: TRBJ2-7; d_gene: -; v_gene: TRBV5-1; len: 16; abundance: -; CDR3aa: CASSLAARGGAVEQYF; CDR3nt: TGCGCCAGCAGCTTGGCGGCGCGGGGCGGAGCGGTGGAGCAGTACTTC
j_gene: TRBJ1-2; d_gene: -; v_gene: TRBV28; len: 13; abundance: -; CDR3aa: CASSSEGDYGYTF; CDR3nt: TGTGCCAGCAGCTCCGAGGGGGACTATGGCTACACCTTC
j_gene: TRBJ2-7; d_gene: -; v_gene: TRBV18; len: 14; abundance: -; CDR3aa: CASSPSNIGSEQYF; CDR3nt: TGTGCCAGCTCACCTTCGAATATCGGTTCCGAGCAGTACTTC
j_gene: TRBJ2-5; d_gene: TRBD2; v_gene: TRBV11-2; len: 17; abundance: -; CDR3aa: CASSLATSGGFQETQYF; CDR3nt: TGTGCCAGCAGCTTAGCCACTAGCGGGGGGTTCCAAGAGACCCAGTACTTC
j_gene: TRBJ2-7; d_gene: TRBD1; v_gene: TRBV7-8; len: 15; abundance: once; CDR3aa: CASSLTWTGQGEQYF; CDR3nt: TGTGCCAGCAGCTTAACTTGGACAGGGCAGGGCGAGCAGTACTTC
j_gene: TRBJ1-1; d_gene: -; v_gene: TRBV29-1; len: 13; abundance: -; CDR3aa: CSGGWQGGTEAFF; CDR3nt: TGCAGCGGGGGGTGGCAGGGAGGCACTGAAGCTTTCTTT
j_gene: TRBJ2-5; d_gene: -; v_gene: TRBV21-1; len: 19; abundance: -; CDR3aa: CASSLLKERTSGRWKTQYF; CDR3nt: TGTGCCAGCAGTCTACTTAAAGAAAGGACTAGCGGGAGGTGGAAGACCCAGTACTTC
j_gene: TRBJ2-1; d_gene: TRBD1; v_gene: TRBV6-5; len: 16; abundance: few; CDR3aa: CASSYPPWTGNNEQFF; CDR3nt: TGTGCCAGCAGTTATCCCCCCTGGACAGGGAACAATGAGCAGTTCTTC
j_gene: TRBJ2-7; d_gene: -; v_gene: TRBV19; len: 17; abundance: -; CDR3aa: CASSMSRQGYATYEQYF; CDR3nt: TGTGCCAGTAGTATGAGTCGTCAGGGATATGCGACTTACGAGCAGTACTTC
j_gene: TRBJ2-5; d_gene: TRBD1; v_gene: TRBV11-2; len: 15; abundance: -; CDR3aa: CASSTPPGGLETQYF; CDR3nt: TGTGCCAGCAGCACCCCCCCAGGGGGTTTAGAGACCCAGTACTTC
j_gene: TRBJ2-7; d_gene: TRBD1; v_gene: TRBV19; len: 15; abundance: once; CDR3aa: CATTTGGTLPYEQYF; CDR3nt: TGTGCCACCACGACAGGGGGTACCCTCCCCTACGAGCAGTACTTC
j_gene: TRBJ2-2; d_gene: -; v_gene: TRBV28; len: 11; abundance: -; CDR3aa: CAEGLGGELFF; CDR3nt: TGTGCCGAGGGCCTCGGGGGGGAGCTGTTTTTT
j_gene: TRBJ1-1; d_gene: -; v_gene: TRBV5-6; len: 14; abundance: once; CDR3aa: CASSLQTVNTEAFF; CDR3nt: TGTGCCAGCAGCTTGCAGACAGTGAACACTGAAGCTTTCTTT
j_gene: TRBJ2-1; d_gene: TRBD1; v_gene: TRBV29-1; len: 12; abundance: few; CDR3aa: CSAGQVYNEQFF; CDR3nt: TGCAGCGCCGGACAGGTTTACAATGAGCAGTTCTTC
j_gene: TRBJ1-2; d_gene: TRBD1; v_gene: TRBV9; len: 17; abundance: -; CDR3aa: CASSVVVEGAKGDGYTF; CDR3nt: TGTGCCAGCAGCGTAGTGGTTGAGGGGGCGAAAGGGGATGGCTACACCTTC